What follows describes a single T cell receptor beta chain. Its antigen is not identified. This record comes from a study of shared clonotypes between healthy human individuals. Study-wide context: The people who gave samples were a couple of women and three men aged 18 to 49. Each donor's CD8 memory used one plate, CD8 naive two, each CD4 subset three. Findings of the study overall: The sole specimen, blood, was sampled, and tissue repertoires likely differ. When compared with the clonotypes that were shared by all four sorted-subset donors, the non-shared clonotypes turned out to have lower generation probabilities.

CD45RO-negative cells were positively selected for CCR7, leaving out terminally differentiated effector memory CD45RA+ cells. Germline V lookup: CDR1 MNHEY, CDR2 SMNVEV (reference sequence). CDR3 size: 13 residues. The ends were cut back, 7 bases at V and 6 bases at J, with 16 bases in the middle. TCRdb's table, derived via immunoSEQ multiplex PCR, lists solely in-frame clones and lacks some. The table has hundreds of thousands of clones, approximately 96% seen once. The receptor was isolated from a woman aged 30 to 39 in good health. The material sequenced was naive CD8+ T cells sorted from blood. The genes are TRBV27 and TRBJ2-7, with D unclear. The DNA of the CDR3 is TGTGCCAGCACCCTCGGTTTGGGTTCCGAGCAGTACTTC. Its translation is CASTLGLGSEQYF.